This T cell receptor (beta chain) was identified during a study of cytomegalovirus exposure and HLA in healthy donors. Background on the study: Researchers previously reported finding more than 100 million unique TCR beta sequences from about 170 million T cells.

Regarding the study as a whole: Cytomegalovirus-associated status was assigned to around 160 TCR beta chains.

Of note for this clone: Antigen unknown.

These donors, healthy bone marrow donors, were studied. This CDR3 is built from 16 residues. Germline loops: CDR1 SGHTA, CDR2 FQGNSA. Germline trimming cut 4 bases from V and 5 bases from J; bases unmatched to any gene: 9. The study ran its PCR with 60 Vbeta and 13 Jbeta primers. Only in-frame clones appear in the TCRdb table, and some are missing; sequencing was by immunoSEQ multiplex PCR. The table lists around 190,000 clones, around 75% of them singletons, with roughly 1.6% in the top ten. The clonotype was recovered from a woman between 45 and 60 years old in good health and CMV-seronegative. Source material: PBMCs. The V and J genes are TRBV7-2 and TRBJ1-5; 9 bases line up with TRBD1. CDR3 nucleotides: TGTGCCAGCAGCTCCGCAGACAGGGGGATGTATCAGCCCCAGCATTTT. This encodes CASSSADRGMYQPQHF. The full variable domain, in which reference TRBV7-2 and TRBJ1-5 provide the parts outside the CDR3, is GAGVSQSPSNKVTEKGKDVELRCDPISGHTALYWYRQSLGQGLEFLIYFQGNSAPDKSGLPSDRFSAERTGGSVSTLTIQRTQQEDSAVYLCASSSADRGMYQPQHFGDGTRLSIL.